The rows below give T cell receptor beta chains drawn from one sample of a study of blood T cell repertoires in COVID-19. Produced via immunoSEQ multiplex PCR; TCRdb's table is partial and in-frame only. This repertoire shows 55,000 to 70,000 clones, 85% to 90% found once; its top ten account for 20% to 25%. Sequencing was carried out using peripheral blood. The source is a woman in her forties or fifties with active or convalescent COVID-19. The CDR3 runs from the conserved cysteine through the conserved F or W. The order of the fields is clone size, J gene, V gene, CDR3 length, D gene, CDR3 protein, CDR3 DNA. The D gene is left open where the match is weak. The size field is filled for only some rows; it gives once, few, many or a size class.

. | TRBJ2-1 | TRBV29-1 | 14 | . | CSARLRVLRNEQFF | TGCAGCGCCCGACTCAGGGTTTTACGCAATGAGCAGTTCTTC
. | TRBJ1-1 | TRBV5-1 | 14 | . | CASSLPGKNTEAFF | TGCGCCAGCAGCTTGCCAGGGAAGAACACTGAAGCTTTCTTT
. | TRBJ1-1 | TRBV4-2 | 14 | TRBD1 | CASSQETGPAEAFF | TGTGCCAGCAGCCAAGAGACAGGGCCAGCTGAAGCTTTCTTT
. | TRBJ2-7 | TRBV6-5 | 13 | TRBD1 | CASSIGQGGEQYF | TGTGCCAGCAGTATCGGACAGGGTGGAGAGCAGTACTTC
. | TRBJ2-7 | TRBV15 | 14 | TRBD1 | CATSRDRGPGEQYF | TGTGCCACCAGCCGGGACAGGGGACCCGGCGAGCAGTACTTC
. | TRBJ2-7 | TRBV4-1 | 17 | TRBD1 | CASSQVPPGQGSYEQYF | TGCGCCAGCAGCCAAGTTCCCCCGGGACAGGGCTCCTACGAGCAGTACTTC
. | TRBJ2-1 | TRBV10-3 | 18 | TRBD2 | CAISESRTSGRRYNEQFF | TGTGCCATCAGTGAGTCGAGGACTAGCGGGAGGAGGTACAATGAGCAGTTCTTC
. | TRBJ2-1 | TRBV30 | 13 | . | CAWTFSSYNEQFF | TGTGCCTGGACTTTCAGCTCCTACAATGAGCAGTTCTTC
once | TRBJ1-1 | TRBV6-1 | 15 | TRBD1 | CASSEITGGNTEAFF | TGTGCCAGCAGTGAGATCACAGGGGGCAACACTGAAGCTTTCTTT
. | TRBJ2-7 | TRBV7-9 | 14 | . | CASSYAGTRYEQYF | TGTGCCAGCAGTTACGCCGGGACTCGCTACGAGCAGTACTTC
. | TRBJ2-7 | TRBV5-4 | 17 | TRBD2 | CASSPRLAGGQPYEQYF | TGTGCCAGCAGCCCTCGACTAGCGGGAGGCCAGCCCTACGAGCAGTACTTC
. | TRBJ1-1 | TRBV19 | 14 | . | CASSPHEGNTEAFF | TGTGCCAGTAGTCCCCACGAGGGTAACACTGAAGCTTTCTTT
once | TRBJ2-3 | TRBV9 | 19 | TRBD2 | CASSPFGLGGGRGTDTQYF | TGTGCCAGCAGTCCTTTCGGGTTAGGCGGCGGGAGAGGAACAGATACGCAGTATTTT
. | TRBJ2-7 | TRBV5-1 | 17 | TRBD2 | CASSLGTSGGPSYEQYF | TGCGCCAGCAGCTTGGGGACTAGCGGGGGCCCTTCCTACGAGCAGTACTTC
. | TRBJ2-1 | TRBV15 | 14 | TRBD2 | CATSTGLASSEQFF | TGTGCCACCAGCACCGGACTAGCCAGCAGTGAGCAGTTCTTC
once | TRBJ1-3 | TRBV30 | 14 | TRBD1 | CAWGPGQGANTIYF | TGTGCCTGGGGACCCGGACAGGGTGCAAACACCATATATTTT
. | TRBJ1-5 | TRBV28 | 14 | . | CASSYRVRNQPQHF | TGTGCCAGCAGCTACAGGGTTCGAAATCAGCCCCAGCATTTT
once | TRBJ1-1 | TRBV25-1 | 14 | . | CASSPLNSNTEAFF | TGTGCCAGTTCCCCCCTTAACTCGAACACTGAAGCTTTCTTT
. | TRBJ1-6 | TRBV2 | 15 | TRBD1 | CASSTLGQGYSPLHF | TGTGCCAGCAGTACTCTGGGACAGGGTTATTCACCCCTCCACTTT
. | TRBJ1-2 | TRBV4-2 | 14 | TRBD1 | CASSQSGTVYGYTF | TGTGCCAGCAGCCAATCCGGGACAGTCTATGGCTACACCTTC
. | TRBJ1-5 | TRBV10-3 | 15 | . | CAISESAGGNQPQHF | TGTGCCATCAGTGAGTCTGCAGGGGGCAATCAGCCCCAGCATTTT
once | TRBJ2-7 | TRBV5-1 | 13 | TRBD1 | CASRRQGPYEQYF | TGCGCCAGCAGGAGACAGGGACCCTACGAGCAGTACTTC
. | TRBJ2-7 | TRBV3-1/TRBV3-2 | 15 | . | CASTKGRETTYEQYF | TGTGCCAGCACCAAAGGCAGGGAAACCACCTACGAGCAGTACTTC
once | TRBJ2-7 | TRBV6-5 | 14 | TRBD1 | CASSWGQGSYEQYF | TGTGCCAGCAGTTGGGGACAGGGATCCTACGAGCAGTACTTC
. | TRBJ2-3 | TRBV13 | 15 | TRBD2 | CASSTTSGSADTQYF | TGTGCCAGCAGCACCACTAGCGGGAGCGCAGATACGCAGTATTTT
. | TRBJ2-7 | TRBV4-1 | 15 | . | CASSQVAGRDYEQYF | TGCGCCAGCAGCCAAGTAGCTGGCAGGGATTACGAGCAGTACTTC
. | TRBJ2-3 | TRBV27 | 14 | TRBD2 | CASSFESGKDTQYF | TGTGCCAGCAGTTTTGAGAGCGGGAAAGATACGCAGTATTTT
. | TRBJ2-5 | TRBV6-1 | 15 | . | CASSEKKRSQETQYF | TGTGCCAGCAGTGAAAAGAAGCGGTCCCAAGAGACCCAGTACTTC
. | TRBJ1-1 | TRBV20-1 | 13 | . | CSASGAANTEAFF | TGCAGTGCTAGTGGGGCAGCGAACACTGAAGCTTTCTTT
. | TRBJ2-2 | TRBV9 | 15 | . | CASSVEMGPTGELFF | TGTGCCAGCAGCGTAGAAATGGGGCCCACCGGGGAGCTGTTTTTT
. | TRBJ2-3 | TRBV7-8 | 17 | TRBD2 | CASSLRPTSGSTDTQYF | TGTGCCAGCAGCTTAAGGCCCACTAGCGGGAGTACAGATACGCAGTATTTT
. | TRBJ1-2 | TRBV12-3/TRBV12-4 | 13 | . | CASSPISNYGYTF | TGTGCCAGCAGTCCCATTTCTAACTATGGCTACACCTTC
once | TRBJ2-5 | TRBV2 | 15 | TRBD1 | CASSDPVGQGETQYF | TGTGCCAGCAGTGATCCCGTTGGACAGGGAGAGACCCAGTACTTC
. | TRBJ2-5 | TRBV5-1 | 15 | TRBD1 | CASSPGQGARETQYF | TGCGCCAGCAGCCCGGGACAGGGGGCACGAGAGACCCAGTACTTC
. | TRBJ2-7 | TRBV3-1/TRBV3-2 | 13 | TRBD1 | CASSHRTGSEQYF | TGTGCCAGCAGCCACAGGACAGGGTCCGAGCAGTACTTC
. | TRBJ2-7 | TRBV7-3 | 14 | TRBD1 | CASSATGGSYEQYF | TGTGCCAGCAGCGCCACAGGGGGATCCTACGAGCAGTACTTC